This T cell receptor (beta chain) was found in a study of read filtering for tumor transcriptome and immune sequencing. In the study overall: After DNase treatment, RNA was made into whole-transcriptome libraries. RNA-seq yielded only about 75 to 1,400 TCR reads, IR-seq about 4.05 to 10.27 million. General study points: Single-read clonotypes: about 81.9% of IR-seq clonotypes (roughly 3.5% of reads), roughly 70% of RNA-seq clonotypes (nearly 45% of reads). Sorted CD138-negative bone marrow cells were not purified T cells.

This clonotype was observed a handful of times. The antigen remains undetermined. This may be a read error, as it is one base from a much larger clone. CDR3 size: 15 residues. Molecular barcoded adaptors covering alpha/delta and beta/gamma chains were used on 400 ng RNA. Using its own MiXCR run on the reads, TCRdb lists one record per CDR3 protein. The table records more than 100,000 distinct CDR3 sequences, roughly 13% of them present only once. The sequenced sample consisted of a population of CD138-negative cells sorted from bone marrow. This chain connects TRBV1 to TRBJ2-1; TRBD2, the D gene given by the table, was not confirmed from the DNA. TRBV1 is a documented pseudogene. This clonotype was sampled from a donor at least 40 years old with multiple myeloma. CDR3 protein: CTGSQRLADYNEQFF. DNA of the CDR3: TGCACCGGCAGCCAAAGACTAGCGGACTACAATGAGCAGTTCTTC.